The clone carrying this T cell receptor beta chain has at least ten counts. Its matching antigen is unknown. This sample stems from a study of early T cells in non-severe SARS-CoV-2 infection. Across the study: Bulk RNA taken from unsorted whole blood was sequenced, leaving chains unpaired. Study-level points and caveats: Missing private and CD4 specificities, VDJdb matching favored anti-spike CD8 responses.

V was pared by 0 bases and J by 2 bases, with 13 bases between. CDR3 length equals 16 residues. From germline, CDR1 is LGHDT and CDR2 YNNKEL (reference sequence). As part of library construction, unique molecular identifiers were attached to individual cDNA molecules. Each CDR3 protein is one row after TCRdb ran MiXCR on the 5' RACE reads. This table has about 73,000 distinct CDR3 sequences, roughly 13% appearing once. Sequences were obtained from whole blood. This clonotype was sampled from an adult who was a healthcare worker with PCR-confirmed SARS-CoV-2 infection or an uninfected control (not recorded which). The chain couples TRBV3-1 to TRBJ2-5; D is perhaps TRBD1 (6 bases). DNA of the CDR3: TGTGCCAGCAGCCAAGATGTCACCAGGGGACAAGAGACCCAGTACTTC. Protein sequence: CASSQDVTRGQETQYF.